The 30 T cell receptor beta chains listed next were all sequenced from one sample in a study of shared clonotypes between healthy human individuals. The method was immunoSEQ multiplex PCR; TCRdb's version includes in-frame clones alone and lacks a portion of them. Among some 2,000,000 clones listed, about 95% were seen once. CD45RO-negative CD8 cells positively selected for CCR7 made up the naive population, which excluded terminally differentiated effector memory CD45RA+ cells. Source material: naive CD8+ T cells sorted from blood. The receptors shown here come from a man aged 18 to 29 in good health.

V and J are TRBV13 and TRBJ1-2; D gene ambiguous. The CDR3 runs 15 residues. Per germline, CDR1 PRHDT and CDR2 FYEKMQ (reference sequence). Deletions cut 3 bases from V and 4 bases from J, with 15 bases between. The CDR3 here is CASSLALAAVYGYTF. The CDR3 DNA reads as TGTGCCAGCAGCTTGGCCCTCGCGGCCGTCTATGGCTACACCTTC.

The gene calls are TRBV15 and TRBJ2-7, with D unclear. Germline CDR1 LNHNV, CDR2 YYDKDF (reference sequence). This CDR3 contains 14 residues. Between the trimmed V and J ends, which lost 5 bases and 1 base, there was a span of 12 bases. This CDR3 reads CATSQALRSYEQYF. CDR3 in DNA: TGTGCCACCAGCCAAGCCTTACGATCCTACGAGCAGTACTTC.

The sample holds a few counts of this clone. This chain links TRBV18 with TRBJ2-5, with TRBD2 identical over 9 bases. The CDR3 totals 15 residues. Germline V CDR1 and CDR2: KGHSH, LQKENI. The V and J ends lost 5 bases and 4 bases, in that order; junction bases with no gene match: 8. Written as DNA, the CDR3 is TGTGCCAGCTCAAGTAAACCGGGACTAGCAGAGACCCAGTACTTC. Its translation: CASSSKPGLAETQYF.

V is TRBV7-6 and J is TRBJ2-2; D is unresolved. This CDR3 contains 17 residues. Trimming removed 4 bases at V and 3 bases at J, with 18 bases between. Germline V gives CDR1 SGHVS, CDR2 FNYEAQ. DNA for the CDR3: TGTGCCAGCAGCTCGACCCTCGCGGTTGGGGACACCGGGGAGCTGTTTTTT. It specifies CASSSTLAVGDTGELFF.

The chain employs TRBV10-3 and TRBJ2-7; maybe TRBD1 (5 bases). CDR3 size: 12 residues. Trimming pared 4 bases from V and 3 bases from J, leaving 7 bases between. Germline V CDR1 and CDR2: ENHRY, SYGVKD. This CDR3 reads CAISGQNYEQYF. In nucleotides, the CDR3 is TGTGCCATCAGTGGACAGAACTACGAGCAGTACTTC.

J is TRBJ1-5 and V is TRBV28; D unresolved. The CDR3 sequence is 14 residues long. Germline CDR1 and CDR2: MDHEN and SYDVKM. V was trimmed by 8 bases and J by 0 bases, leaving 11 bases between them. In DNA form, the CDR3 reads TGTGCCAGCCAAATTAGCGATAGCAATCAGCCCCAGCATTTT. It codes for CASQISDSNQPQHF. The whole variable domain, filled in from reference TRBV28 and TRBJ1-5, reads DVKVTQSSRYLVKRTGEKVFLECVQDMDHENMFWYRQDPGLGLRLIYFSYDVKMKEKGDIPEGYSVSREKKERFSLILESASTNQTSMYLCASQISDSNQPQHFGDGTRLSIL.

The chain has TRBV4-3 and TRBJ2-7, with D perhaps TRBD2 (6 bases). This CDR3 contains 15 residues. Germline V CDR1 and CDR2: LGHNA, YSLEER. V lost 1 base to trimming and J lost 2 bases, with 12 bases between them. CDR3 amino acids: CASSQGRGKAYEQYF. The DNA of the CDR3 is TGCGCCAGCAGCCAAGGGCGGGGTAAAGCCTACGAGCAGTACTTC.

The chain joins TRBV5-1 to TRBJ1-2, with 8 bases aligning to TRBD1. J gave up 2 bases and V 0 bases, and 3 bases lay outside the gene matches. The CDR3 runs to 15 residues. Germline values: CDR1 SGHRS, CDR2 YFSETQ. In DNA, the CDR3 is TGCGCCAGCAGCTTGGGAGACAGGGGCAACTATGGCTACACCTTC. This sequence encodes CASSLGDRGNYGYTF.

J is TRBJ2-5 and V is TRBV7-9; a possible D gene is TRBD1 (6 bases). The CDR3 loop spans 14 amino acids. Deletions cut 5 bases from V and 4 bases from J, with 14 bases between. Germline V CDR1 and CDR2: SEHNR, FQNEAQ (reference sequence). CDR3 sequence: CASSPTGSGETQYF. As DNA, the CDR3 is TGTGCCAGCAGCCCAACAGGGTCGGGAGAGACCCAGTACTTC.

This clone has only one observation. In the same sample, other DNA sequences code for this CDR3. J is TRBJ2-7 and V is TRBV9, with 7 bases lining up with TRBD2. This CDR3 is built from 14 residues. V lost 0 bases, J lost 3 bases, and 3 bases stayed unmatched. Germline V gene sequence: CDR1 SGDLS, CDR2 YYNGEE. In DNA, the CDR3 is TGTGCCAGCAGCGTAGGCGGGGGTTACTACGAGCAGTACTTC. It yields the protein CASSVGGGYYEQYF.

V and J are TRBV27 and TRBJ1-6, with D possibly being TRBD1 (6 bases). Trimming left V 5 bases short and J 4 bases short, with 15 bases between. Looked up from germline, CDR1 is MNHEY and CDR2 is SMNVEV (reference sequence). This CDR3 spans 16 amino acids. The CDR3 DNA reads TGTGCCAGCAGTGACAGGCGGGCGGTTTATAATTCACCCCTCCACTTT. It translates to CASSDRRAVYNSPLHF.

The gene calls are TRBV7-9 and TRBJ2-7; 7 positions agree with TRBD1. The CDR3 totals 15 residues. Per germline, CDR1 SEHNR and CDR2 FQNEAQ (reference sequence). The trim removed 2 bases at V and 0 bases at J, leaving 4 bases unmatched. CDR3 sequence: CASSLYTGASYEQYF. The CDR3 region has the DNA TGTGCCAGCAGCTTATACACAGGGGCCTCCTACGAGCAGTACTTC.

The chain links TRBV5-6 to TRBJ2-7; D unresolved. The CDR3 is 13 amino acids. Trimming left V 4 bases short and J 3 bases short, with 11 bases between. Germline loops: CDR1 SGHDT, CDR2 YYEEEE. The CDR3 region has the DNA TGTGCCAGCAGCCACGGTCCCAGCTACGAGCAGTACTTC. It specifies CASSHGPSYEQYF.

The chain couples TRBV2 to TRBJ2-7; the match to TRBD1 covers 9 bases. The CDR3 length is 14 residues. Losses at the gene ends were 5 bases for V and 2 bases for J; bases not matched to a gene: 4. Germline CDR1 is SNHLY and CDR2 is FYNNEI. This CDR3 reads CASSLGTGPYEQYF. CDR3 coding DNA: TGTGCCAGCAGTCTCGGGACAGGGCCCTACGAGCAGTACTTC.

In regard to this clone: Other nucleotide sequences from this sample produce the same CDR3. The rearrangement links TRBV4-1 to TRBJ2-1, with D unresolved. The CDR3 has 15 residues. Trimming stripped 1 base from V and 0 bases from J, with 7 bases between. Germline CDR1 MGHRA, CDR2 YSYEKL. CDR3 coding DNA: TGCGCCAGCAGCCAAGGGCTAAGCTCCTACAATGAGCAGTTCTTC. Its translation: CASSQGLSSYNEQFF.

The gene calls are TRBV6-1 and TRBJ2-7; tentatively, D is TRBD2 (5 bases). The CDR3 length is 14 residues. The germline V gene encodes CDR1 MNHNS and CDR2 SASEGT. The V gene lost 6 bases and the J gene lost 2 bases, with 14 bases spanning the gap. CDR3 protein: CASSEEDSPYEQYF. The CDR3 DNA reads TGTGCCAGCAGCGAGGAGGACTCACCCTACGAGCAGTACTTC.

The chain employs TRBV30 and TRBJ1-1; TRBD1 is a possible D gene (5 bases). The V end lost 6 bases, the J end lost 2 bases, and 10 bases lay between the germline ends. The germline CDR1 and CDR2 sequences are GTSNPN and SVGIG (reference sequence). There are 12 residues in the CDR3. The chain's CDR3 is CACLTGNTEAFF. In nucleotides, the CDR3 is TGTGCCTGTTTAACAGGTAACACTGAAGCTTTCTTT.

A word on this clone: The same CDR3 arises from other DNA sequences in this sample as well. The chain combines TRBV6-5 with TRBJ2-7; tentatively, D is TRBD1 or TRBD2 (5 bases each). CDR3 length: 13 residues. Germline values: CDR1 MNHEY, CDR2 SVGAGI. V was trimmed by 4 bases and J by 2 bases, leaving 9 bases between them. The CDR3 nucleotides read TGTGCCAGCAGTTTCGGGGCAACCTACGAGCAGTACTTC. Its protein is CASSFGATYEQYF.

This chain links TRBV7-9 with TRBJ1-1; D perhaps matches TRBD1 (6 bases). Germline values: CDR1 SEHNR, CDR2 FQNEAQ (reference sequence). The CDR3 sequence is 13 residues long. The V and J ends lost 5 bases and 3 bases respectively, with 10 bases between them. The CDR3 loop is CASSLQGDTEAFF. DNA of the CDR3: TGTGCCAGCAGCCTACAGGGTGACACTGAAGCTTTCTTT. Using reference TRBV7-9 and TRBJ1-1 for the parts outside the CDR3, the full variable domain is DTGVSQNPRHKITKRGQNVTFRCDPISEHNRLYWYRQTLGQGPEFLTYFQNEAQLEKSRLLSDRFSAERPKGSFSTLEIQRTEQGDSAMYLCASSLQGDTEAFFGQGTRLTVV.

The chain recombines TRBV6-4 with TRBJ1-3; tentative D call: TRBD1 (5 bases). The CDR3 is 16 amino acids. The V gene lost 4 bases and the J gene lost 7 bases, with 20 bases spanning the gap. Germline V gene lookup returns CDR1 MRHNA and CDR2 SNTAGT. The CDR3 DNA is TGTGCCAGCAGTGTTCCCTCCGGGGGTTCTAGTAACACCATATATTTT. Its protein product is CASSVPSGGSSNTIYF.

About this clone: The sample holds other DNA sequences that translate to the same CDR3. J is TRBJ1-2 and V is TRBV6-6, with TRBD1 matching 8 bases. This CDR3 contains 14 residues. The germline CDR1 and CDR2 sequences are MNHNY and SVGAGI (reference sequence). Losses at the gene ends were 6 bases for V and 3 bases for J; bases not matched to a gene: 6. CDR3 bases: TGTGCCAGCAGCGTGACAGGGGTTGACTATGGCTACACCTTC. Its translation: CASSVTGVDYGYTF.

Note on this clone: Other DNA sequences in this specimen translate into the identical CDR3. This chain uses TRBV6-5 with TRBJ2-7; no clear D. The germline gives CDR1 MNHEY, CDR2 SVGAGI. V lost 0 bases and J 0 bases, leaving 9 bases between the germline ends. The CDR3 is 15 residues long. The CDR3 protein is CASSYSAGSSYEQYF. CDR3 sequence (DNA): TGTGCCAGCAGTTACTCTGCAGGAAGCTCCTACGAGCAGTACTTC.

Written as DNA, the CDR3 is TGTGCCAGCTCACCACTGCAGGGAAAAGGGTACACCGGGGAGCTGTTTTTT. Encoded protein: CASSPLQGKGYTGELFF. The chain combines TRBV18 with TRBJ2-2; a weak D match, TRBD1 (5 bases). V lost 1 base and J 3 bases, leaving 15 bases between the germline ends. Germline CDR1 is KGHSH and CDR2 is LQKENI. This CDR3 spans 17 amino acids.

On this clone: This CDR3 is also generated by other DNA sequences in the sample. This chain joins TRBV4-1 and TRBJ2-7, with 9 positions matching TRBD1. Looked up from germline, CDR1 is MGHRA and CDR2 is YSYEKL. CDR3 size: 15 residues. V lost 1 base to trimming and J lost 5 bases; unmatched junction nucleotides: 6. CDR3 in DNA: TGCGCCAGCAGCCAAGTAGTACAGGGGGCGAACGAGCAGTACTTC. It specifies CASSQVVQGANEQYF.

V usage is TRBV7-2 and J usage is TRBJ1-1; D gene uncertain. CDR3 size: 14 residues. V was shortened by 6 bases and J by 10 bases, with 21 bases between the two germline ends. CDR1 and CDR2 (germline): SGHTA, FQGNSA. CDR3 loop: CASRLAPDVWAAFF. CDR3 sequence (DNA): TGTGCCAGCAGACTCGCACCAGATGTCTGGGCAGCTTTCTTT.

The chain has TRBV7-9 and TRBJ2-2; 12 nucleotides match TRBD1. The V gene end was trimmed by 5 bases and the J gene end by 5 bases; junction bases not matched to a gene: 3. The CDR3 extends over 15 amino acids. CDR1 SEHNR and CDR2 FQNEAQ come from the germline V gene (reference sequence). The CDR3 nucleotides are TGTGCCAGCAGCCAGGGACAGGGGGCGACCGGGGAGCTGTTTTTT. Residues: CASSQGQGATGELFF.

The chain couples TRBV2 to TRBJ2-5, with a weak D call TRBD2 (6 bases). Trimming left V 5 bases short and J 1 base short, with 17 bases between. The CDR3 runs 16 residues. Germline CDR1 SNHLY, CDR2 FYNNEI. The CDR3 loop is CASSPQPGTPQETQYF. In DNA, the CDR3 is TGTGCCAGCAGTCCGCAACCAGGGACTCCCCAAGAGACCCAGTACTTC. Supplemented by reference TRBV2 and TRBJ2-5, the full variable domain reads EPEVTQTPSHQVTQMGQEVILRCVPISNHLYFYWYRQILGQKVEFLVSFYNNEISEKSEIFDDQFSVERPDGSNFTLKIRSTKLEDSAMYFCASSPQPGTPQETQYFGPGTRLLVL.

The rearrangement links TRBV9 to TRBJ2-5; D assignment may be TRBD1 or TRBD2 (5 bases each). V was trimmed by 3 bases and J by 7 bases, leaving 13 bases between them. CDR1 is SGDLS, CDR2 YYNGEE, per germline. The CDR3 is made up of 13 amino acids. The chain's CDR3 is CASSAGGIGTQYF. CDR3 coding DNA: TGTGCCAGCAGCGCTGGGGGAATAGGGACCCAGTACTTC.

The CDR3 loop is CAWSGEREWNTGELFF. The CDR3 DNA reads TGTGCCTGGAGTGGGGAGCGGGAGTGGAACACCGGGGAGCTGTTTTTT. J is TRBJ2-2 and V is TRBV30; 8 nucleotides align to TRBD2. J was trimmed by 1 base and V by 1 base; bases with no gene match: 5. Germline lookup yields CDR1 GTSNPN and CDR2 SVGIG (reference sequence). The CDR3 is 16 residues long.

The chain combines TRBV5-4 with TRBJ1-5; D is undetermined. Germline lookup yields CDR1 SGHNT and CDR2 YYREEE (reference sequence). Trimming removed 2 bases from V and 2 bases from J, with 8 bases in between. This CDR3 has 14 amino acids. The CDR3 nucleotides read TGTGCCAGCAGCTTCGGCCCTCGCAATCAGCCCCAGCATTTT. It codes for CASSFGPRNQPQHF.